The sequence of this T cell receptor beta chain was determined in a study of T-cell reconstitution after alpha-beta-depleted transplantation in children. Whole-study results and caveats: There were reportedly several hundred expanded graft clones from which alpha-beta T cells came about two months after transplant. The origin of high day-60 TCRbeta diversity in some patients lay in surviving recipient T cells and thymic progenitors.

This sample's TCRbeta library carried unique molecular identifier barcodes. From the PCR reads, TCRdb called clonotypes with MiXCR, one entry per CDR3 protein. Altogether some 440,000 distinct CDR3 sequences are present, about 16% being singletons, with the ten largest covering just under 30%. There are a few counts of this clonotype. Its matching antigen is unknown. The sequencing used PBMCs, mostly from graft donor cells, collected 360 days after TCRalphabeta/CD19-depleted stem cell transplant. The receptor was derived from a boy less than two years old who had a stem cell transplant for Wiskott-Aldrich syndrome, so the T cells may come from the graft donor.

The CDR3 DNA sequence: TGCAGCGTATTACTGGGCCTCTCTGGAAACACCATATATTTT. Its protein product is CSVLLGLSGNTIYF. The V and J genes are TRBV29-1 and TRBJ1-3; D unclear. The CDR3 consists of 14 residues. Between the trimmed V and J ends, which lost 6 bases and 0 bases, there was a span of 12 bases. Germline V gene sequence: CDR1 SQVTM, CDR2 ANQGSEA.